The T cell receptor (beta chain) described here comes from a study of blood T cell repertoires in COVID-19 (dated by TCRdb to about 2020). Background on the whole study: The collaborator samples originated in the United States, Italy and Spain and spanned the acute and convalescent phases of COVID-19. Where available, HLA class I and class II types were obtained from metadata supplied by the sample provider rather than from assay-based typing. Sample metadata almost always included a de-identified subject ID, COVID-19 status, age in years and sex. The repertoires were made available in a free public database intended to serve as a resource for research on the immune response to SARS-CoV-2. The samples were drawn from the first 160 participants of the ongoing ImmuneRACE study and from more than 1,000 subjects provided by 6 global collaborators. The prospective study material was composed of cDNA or gDNA derived from T cells, B-cell-depleted T cells, or PBMCs. The dataset comprised deeply sampled blood TCRbeta repertoires from subjects exposed to, actively infected with, or recovered from COVID-19. Broader findings and caveats from the paper: Clinical and demographic metadata were provided uncurated, with the amount varying by source and participant.

TCRbeta CDR3 regions were amplified from genomic DNA using the immunoSEQ Assay, a bias-controlled multiplex PCR. The original pipeline was this. Within the assay, amplification of reference gene primers was used to estimate how many nucleated cells each sample contained. Sequence reads were collapsed and filtered to measure the absolute abundance of every unique TCRbeta CDR3 rearrangement. For each sample, productive Simpson clonality was calculated by taking the square root of Simpson's diversity index across productive rearrangements. Sourced from immuneACCESS, this table was stored by TCRdb with only in-frame sequences that have V and J called. A share of the clones is absent; for the studies checked, an unresolved V gene accounts for under half, and the remainder has no known explanation. Clone size and the V and J calls come from that table; the DNA yielded D and trimming. This sample gives about 140,000 clones in total; around 80% of them show up just once. Roughly 9% of the sample rests with the top ten.

The V end loses 0 bases and the J end loses 8 bases, and a stretch of 22 bases separates them. Spanning cysteine to phenylalanine, the CDR3 consists of 17 amino acids. The sequence is cut down to CDR3 DNA, 51 bases in frame from base 1. From a lookup of the germline V gene, CDR1 and CDR2 are SGDLS and YYNGEE. On this clone itself: Its antigen has not been determined. Per-nucleotide qualities are absent, and no much larger clonotype sits a single base away.

The collaborating institutions used their own protocols to collect whole blood in K2EDTA tubes. For TCRbeta analysis, collaborators shipped samples as frozen whole blood, isolated PBMCs, or DNA extracted from either of those sample types. The clonotype was recovered from a woman of 80 years or more in a cohort sampled during active or convalescent COVID-19. The specimen sequenced was peripheral blood. The chain employs TRBV9 and TRBJ2-3; the D segment could be TRBD2, given 6 matching bases. In nucleotides, the sequence is TGTGCCAGCAGCGTAGGCGGTAGCGGTCTTTGGGTAGGTACGCAGTATTTT. Its amino acids are CASSVGGSGLWVGTQYF.